A selection of T cell receptor beta chains follows, all from one sample in a study of graft-versus-host responses after intestinal transplantation. The table came from immunoSEQ multiplex PCR; TCRdb's copy has only in-frame clones and leaves some out. The repertoire holds about 93,000 clones, with roughly 91% as singletons. The antigens these receptors bind are not known. This specimen consisted of unstimulated CD8+ T cells sorted from spleen or lymph node cells, obtained before intestinal transplant. The receptors were gathered from a human donor who received an intestinal transplant. CDR3s include the opening cysteine and the closing phenylalanine or tryptophan. D genes are given only for firm matches. Size values are once, few and many counts, or a class for expanded clones, and some rows have none.

clone size	V gene	D gene	J gene	CDR3 protein	CDR3 DNA
-	TRBV27	-	TRBJ1-2	CASSHYLQGQDGYTF	TGTGCCAGCAGTCACTACCTACAGGGCCAGGATGGCTACACCTTC
-	TRBV7-9	-	TRBJ1-4	CASSLVQRVRAPNEKLFF	TGTGCCAGCAGCTTAGTACAGAGGGTCCGAGCGCCTAATGAAAAACTGTTTTTT
-	TRBV4-3	-	TRBJ1-1	CASSQDRAGNTEAFF	TGCGCCAGCAGCCAAGATCGGGCGGGGAACACTGAAGCTTTCTTT
-	TRBV29-1	TRBD1	TRBJ1-2	CSVQLQGALGYTF	TGCAGCGTCCAATTACAGGGGGCGCTTGGCTACACCTTC
-	TRBV5-6	-	TRBJ2-7	CASSLGTVYEQYF	TGTGCCAGCAGCTTGGGTACAGTCTACGAGCAGTACTTC
-	TRBV5-1	TRBD2	TRBJ2-5	CASSLGLAGSETQYF	TGCGCCAGCAGCTTGGGACTAGCGGGGAGCGAGACCCAGTACTTC
-	TRBV23-1	TRBD2	TRBJ2-1	CASSQFRFICWLAGGCEQFF	TGCGCCAGCAGTCAATTTCGTTTCATTTGTTGGCTAGCGGGGGGATGTGAGCAGTTCTTC
-	TRBV7-9	-	TRBJ1-2	CASSQEGGAHYGYTF	TGTGCCAGCAGCCAAGAGGGGGGGGCCCACTATGGCTACACCTTC
-	TRBV27	TRBD1	TRBJ1-1	CASSNRGMNTEAFF	TGTGCCAGCAGTAACAGGGGCATGAACACTGAAGCTTTCTTT
-	TRBV7-8	TRBD2	TRBJ2-5	CASSLVGREARETQYF	TGTGCCAGCAGCTTAGTGGGGCGGGAGGCCCGTGAGACCCAGTACTTC
-	TRBV2	TRBD1	TRBJ2-3	CASSELVLVGQGTDTQYF	TGTGCCAGCAGTGAATTAGTTCTGGTGGGACAGGGCACAGATACGCAGTATTTT
-	TRBV10-3	-	TRBJ2-7	CAIGDFNYEQYF	TGTGCCATCGGGGACTTTAATTACGAGCAGTACTTC
-	TRBV5-1	TRBD2	TRBJ2-7	CASSLGTSGSGEQYF	TGCGCCAGCAGCTTGGGGACTAGCGGGAGCGGCGAGCAGTACTTC
-	TRBV5-1	TRBD1	TRBJ2-2	CASSPLTGGAGELFF	TGCGCCAGCAGCCCGCTTACAGGGGGAGCCGGGGAGCTGTTTTTT
-	TRBV9	-	TRBJ1-6	CASSPDGRENSPLHF	TGTGCCAGCAGCCCCGATGGACGGGAAAATTCACCCCTCCACTTT
few	TRBV6-1	-	TRBJ1-3	CASSGFERDKPGNTIYF	TGTGCCAGCAGTGGATTCGAACGGGACAAACCTGGAAACACCATATATTTT
-	TRBV28	TRBD2	TRBJ2-7	CASSFRPWTSSGEQYF	TGTGCCAGCAGCTTCCGACCATGGACTAGTTCAGGCGAGCAGTACTTC
-	TRBV4-1	-	TRBJ1-1	CASSQDQSGYPEAFF	TGCGCCAGCAGCCAAGACCAGAGCGGGTACCCTGAAGCTTTCTTT
-	TRBV5-1	TRBD2	TRBJ2-7	CASTATSDDYEQYF	TGCGCCAGCACCGCAACTAGCGATGATTACGAGCAGTACTTC
once	TRBV7-9	-	TRBJ2-3	CASSFSPKPTDTQYF	TGTGCCAGCAGCTTTAGTCCGAAGCCCACAGATACGCAGTATTTT
-	TRBV7-6	TRBD2	TRBJ2-7	CASSTSAGTGEQYF	TGTGCCAGCAGCACTAGCGCGGGTACGGGTGAGCAGTACTTC
-	TRBV27	TRBD2	TRBJ2-1	CASSLIVGGNEQFF	TGTGCCAGCAGTTTAATTGTGGGGGGGAATGAGCAGTTCTTC
-	TRBV27	-	TRBJ2-7	CASSSSNPYEQYF	TGTGCCAGCAGTTCTAGCAACCCCTACGAGCAGTACTTC
-	TRBV7-6	-	TRBJ1-2	CASSLDTGRDGYTF	TGTGCCAGCAGCTTAGACACAGGGCGGGATGGCTACACCTTC
-	TRBV5-4	-	TRBJ1-2	CASRGAYGYTF	TGTGCCAGCCGGGGTGCTTATGGCTACACCTTC
-	TRBV11-2	-	TRBJ2-7	CASSLDGPGDEQYF	TGTGCCAGCAGCTTAGATGGTCCCGGGGACGAGCAGTACTTC
-	TRBV6-5	-	TRBJ2-1	CASSYSWGRNEQFF	TGTGCCAGCAGTTACTCGTGGGGGCGGAATGAGCAGTTCTTC
-	TRBV7-6	-	TRBJ1-1	CASSLGPGMNTEAFF	TGTGCCAGCAGCTTAGGGCCGGGAATGAACACTGAAGCTTTCTTT